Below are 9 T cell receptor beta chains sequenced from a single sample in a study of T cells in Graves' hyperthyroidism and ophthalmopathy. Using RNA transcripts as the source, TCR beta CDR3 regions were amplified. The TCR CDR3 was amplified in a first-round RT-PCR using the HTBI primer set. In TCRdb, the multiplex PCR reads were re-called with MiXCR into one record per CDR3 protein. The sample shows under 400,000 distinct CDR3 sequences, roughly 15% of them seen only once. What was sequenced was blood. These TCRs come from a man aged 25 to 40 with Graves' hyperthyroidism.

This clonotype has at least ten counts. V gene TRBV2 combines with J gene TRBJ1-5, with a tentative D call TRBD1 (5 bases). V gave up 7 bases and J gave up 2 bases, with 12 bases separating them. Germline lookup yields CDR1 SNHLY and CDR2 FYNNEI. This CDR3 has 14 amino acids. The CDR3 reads CASNQGRGNQPQHF. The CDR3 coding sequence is TGTGCCAGCAACCAGGGACGGGGCAATCAGCCCCAGCATTTT. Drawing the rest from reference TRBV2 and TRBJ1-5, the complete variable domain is EPEVTQTPSHQVTQMGQEVILRCVPISNHLYFYWYRQILGQKVEFLVSFYNNEISEKSEIFDDQFSVERPDGSNFTLKIRSTKLEDSAMYFCASNQGRGNQPQHFGDGTRLSIL.

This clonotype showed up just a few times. The chain's CDR3 is CASSSQGGREQFF. The CDR3 DNA follows: TGTGCCAGCAGTTCTCAGGGTGGGCGTGAGCAGTTCTTC. V and J are TRBV7-3 and TRBJ2-1, with a possible D match to TRBD1 (5 bases). Germline CDR1 SGHTA, CDR2 FQGTGA. Trimming took off 6 bases at V and 9 bases at J, with 15 bases between the two ends. The CDR3 covers 13 residues.

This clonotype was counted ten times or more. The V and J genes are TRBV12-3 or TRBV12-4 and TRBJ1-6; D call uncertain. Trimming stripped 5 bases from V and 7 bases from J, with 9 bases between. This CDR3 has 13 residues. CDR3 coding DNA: TGTGCCAGCAGTCGCACGGCGAATTCACCCCTCCACTTT. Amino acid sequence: CASSRTANSPLHF.

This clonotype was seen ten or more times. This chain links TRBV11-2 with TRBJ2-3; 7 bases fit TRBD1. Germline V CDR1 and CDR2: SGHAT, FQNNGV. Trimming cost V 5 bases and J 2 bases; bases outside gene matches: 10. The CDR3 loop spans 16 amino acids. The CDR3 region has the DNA TGTGCCAGCAGCCATGCCGGGACAGTGATCACAGATACGCAGTATTTT. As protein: CASSHAGTVITDTQYF.

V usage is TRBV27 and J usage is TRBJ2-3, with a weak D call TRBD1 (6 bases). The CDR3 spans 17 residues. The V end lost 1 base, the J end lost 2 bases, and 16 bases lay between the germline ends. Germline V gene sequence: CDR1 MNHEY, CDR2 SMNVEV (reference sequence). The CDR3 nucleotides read TGTGCCAGCAGTTTATTTGCGGCAGGGGAAACCACAGATACGCAGTATTTT. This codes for CASSLFAAGETTDTQYF.

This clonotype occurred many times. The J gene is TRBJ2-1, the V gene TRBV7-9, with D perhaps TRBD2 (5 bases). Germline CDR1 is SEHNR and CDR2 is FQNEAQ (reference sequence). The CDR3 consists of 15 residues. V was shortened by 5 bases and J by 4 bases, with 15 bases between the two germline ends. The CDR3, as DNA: TGTGCCAGCAGCCACCTGGACTGGGCTTACAATGAGCAGTTCTTC. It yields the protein CASSHLDWAYNEQFF.

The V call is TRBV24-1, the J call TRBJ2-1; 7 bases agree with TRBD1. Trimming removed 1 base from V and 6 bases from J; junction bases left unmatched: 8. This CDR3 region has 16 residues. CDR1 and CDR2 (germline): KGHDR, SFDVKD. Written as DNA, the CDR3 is TGTGCCACCAGTGATTTTTCACAGGGGCTGGGCAATGAGCAGTTCTTC. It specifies CATSDFSQGLGNEQFF.

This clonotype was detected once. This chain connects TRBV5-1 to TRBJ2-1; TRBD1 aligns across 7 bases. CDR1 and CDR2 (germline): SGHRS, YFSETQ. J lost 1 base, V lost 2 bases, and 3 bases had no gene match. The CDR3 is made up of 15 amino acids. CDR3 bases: TGCGCCAGCAGCTTCGACAGGGTATCCTACAATGAGCAGTTCTTC. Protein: CASSFDRVSYNEQFF. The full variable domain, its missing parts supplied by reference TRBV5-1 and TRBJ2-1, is KAGVTQTPRYLIKTRGQQVTLSCSPISGHRSVSWYQQTPGQGLQFLFEYFSETQRNKGNFPGRFSGRQFSNSRSEMNVSTLELGDSALYLCASSFDRVSYNEQFFGPGTRLTVL.

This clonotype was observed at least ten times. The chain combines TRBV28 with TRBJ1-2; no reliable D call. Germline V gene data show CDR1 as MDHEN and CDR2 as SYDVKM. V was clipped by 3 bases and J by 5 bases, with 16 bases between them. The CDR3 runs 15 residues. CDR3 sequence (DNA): TGTGCCAGCAGTTTTCTGGGGAGGTTGAGGTATGGCTACACCTTC. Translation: CASSFLGRLRYGYTF.